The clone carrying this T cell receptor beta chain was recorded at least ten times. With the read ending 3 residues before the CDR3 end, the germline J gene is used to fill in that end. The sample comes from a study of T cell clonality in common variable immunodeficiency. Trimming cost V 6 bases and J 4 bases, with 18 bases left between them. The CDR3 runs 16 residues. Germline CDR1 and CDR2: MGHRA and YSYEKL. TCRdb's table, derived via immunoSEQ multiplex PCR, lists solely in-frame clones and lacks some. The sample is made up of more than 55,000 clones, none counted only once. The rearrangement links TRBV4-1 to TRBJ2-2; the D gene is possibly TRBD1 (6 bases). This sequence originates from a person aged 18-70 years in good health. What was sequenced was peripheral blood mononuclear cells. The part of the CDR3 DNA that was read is TGCGCCAGCAGTGACCCCGGGACACATCTCACCGGGGAG. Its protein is CASSDPGTHLTGE. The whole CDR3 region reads CASSDPGTHLTGELFF.